The rows below give T cell receptor beta chains drawn from one sample of a study of CD8+CD57+ T cells in acquired aplastic anemia. TCRdb fed the reads into MiXCR, producing one record per CDR3 protein. This sample has a few hundred thousand distinct CDR3 sequences, with under 50% found just once. Source material: sorted CD4+, CD8+, or CD8+CD57+ T cells (not recorded which) from PBMCs. The source of these receptors is a human donor with aplastic anemia. Both conserved end residues are part of each CDR3. The D gene is left open where the match is weak. Rows give clone size only sometimes, using once, few, many, or a class for an expanded clone.

V	D	size	J	CDR3	DNA
TRBV2	.	.	TRBJ2-3	CASVSAGATDTQYF	TGTGCCAGCGTTTCCGCAGGGGCCACAGATACGCAGTATTTT
TRBV7-9	.	many	TRBJ2-3	CASSLDSRTDTQYF	TGTGCCAGCAGCTTAGACAGCAGGACAGATACGCAGTATTTT
TRBV19	TRBD1	.	TRBJ2-7	CASSRQGKNEQYF	TGTGCCAGTAGTAGACAGGGGAAAAACGAGCAGTACTTC
TRBV9	.	.	TRBJ1-2	CASSPRSAMFGYTF	TGTGCCAGCAGCCCTCGGTCCGCGATGTTTGGCTACACCTTC
TRBV9	TRBD1	.	TRBJ1-4	CASSPQGNTEAGFNEKLFF	TGTGCCAGCAGCCCACAGGGGAACACTGAAGCGGGATTTAATGAAAAACTGTTTTTT
TRBV20-1	.	.	TRBJ2-1	CSARVRNEQFF	TGCAGTGCTAGGGTTCGAAATGAGCAGTTCTTC
TRBV6-5	.	many	TRBJ1-2	CASSYSIGNGYTF	TGTGCCAGCAGTTACTCGATAGGGAACGGCTACACCTTC
TRBV20-1	.	many	TRBJ2-3	CSARDPQRGGSTDTQYF	TGCAGTGCTAGAGACCCCCAGAGGGGGGGTAGCACAGATACGCAGTATTTT
TRBV7-6	.	.	TRBJ2-4	CASSSRLAKNIQYF	TGTGCCAGCAGCAGCAGGCTAGCCAAAAACATTCAGTACTTC
TRBV27	TRBD1	.	TRBJ1-5	CASSLGQGLQPQHF	TGTGCCAGCAGTTTGGGACAGGGTCTACAGCCCCAGCATTTT
TRBV12-3/TRBV12-4	.	.	TRBJ2-7	CASSPWTGRGGASSYEQYF	TGTGCCAGCAGCCCATGGACAGGGAGGGGCGGGGCTTCATCCTACGAGCAGTACTTC
TRBV2	.	many	TRBJ2-5	CASRVGGLQETQYF	TGTGCCAGCAGAGTCGGGGGCCTCCAAGAGACCCAGTACTTC
TRBV7-8	.	many	TRBJ2-5	CASSLAVVRETQYF	TGTGCCAGCAGCTTAGCGGTGGTCAGGGAGACCCAGTACTTC
TRBV7-9	.	.	TRBJ2-7	CASSRREVYEQYF	TGTGCCAGCAGCCGCCGGGAAGTCTACGAGCAGTACTTC